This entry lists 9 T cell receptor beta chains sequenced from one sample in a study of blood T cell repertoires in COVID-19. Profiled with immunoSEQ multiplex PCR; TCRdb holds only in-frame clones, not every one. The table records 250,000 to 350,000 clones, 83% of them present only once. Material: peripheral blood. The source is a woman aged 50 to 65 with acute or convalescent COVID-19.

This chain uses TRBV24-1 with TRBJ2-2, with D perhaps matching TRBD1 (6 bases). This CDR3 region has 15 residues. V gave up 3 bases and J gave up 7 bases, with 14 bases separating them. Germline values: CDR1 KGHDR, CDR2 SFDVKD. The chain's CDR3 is CATSDAGTRRGELFF. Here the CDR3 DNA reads TGTGCCACCAGTGATGCCGGGACAAGACGCGGGGAGCTGTTTTTT.

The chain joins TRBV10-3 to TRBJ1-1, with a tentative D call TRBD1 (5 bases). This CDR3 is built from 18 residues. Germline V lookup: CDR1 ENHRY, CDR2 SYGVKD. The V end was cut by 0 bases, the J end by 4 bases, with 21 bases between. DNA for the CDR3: TGTGCCATCAGTGAGTCGGGGCAGGGTACGGTAGGGGTCACTGAAGCTTTCTTT. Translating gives CAISESGQGTVGVTEAFF.

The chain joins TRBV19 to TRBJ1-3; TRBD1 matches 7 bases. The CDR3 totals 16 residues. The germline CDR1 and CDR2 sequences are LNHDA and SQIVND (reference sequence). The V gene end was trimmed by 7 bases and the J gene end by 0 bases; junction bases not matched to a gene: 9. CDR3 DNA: TGTGCCAGTAACCTAGGACAGGCACTCTCTGGAAACACCATATATTTT. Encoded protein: CASNLGQALSGNTIYF.

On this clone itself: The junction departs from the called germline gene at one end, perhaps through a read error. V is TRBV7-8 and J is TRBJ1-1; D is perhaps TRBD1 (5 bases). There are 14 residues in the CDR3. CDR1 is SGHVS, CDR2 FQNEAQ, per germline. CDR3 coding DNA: TGTGCCGGCAGCTTGGTCGCAGGGTCGTTGGAAGCTTTCTTT. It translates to CAGSLVAGSLEAFF.

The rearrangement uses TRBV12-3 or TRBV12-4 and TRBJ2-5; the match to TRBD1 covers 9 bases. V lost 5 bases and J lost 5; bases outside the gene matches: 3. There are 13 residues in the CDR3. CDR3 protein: CASSVQGAETQYF. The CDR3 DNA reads TGTGCCAGCAGTGTACAGGGGGCGGAGACCCAGTACTTC.

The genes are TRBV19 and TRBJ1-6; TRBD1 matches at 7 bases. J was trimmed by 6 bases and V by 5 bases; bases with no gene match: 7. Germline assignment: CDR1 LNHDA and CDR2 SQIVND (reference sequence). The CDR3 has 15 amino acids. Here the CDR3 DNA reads TGTGCCAGTAGTGTCCAACAGGGGATTAATTCACCCCTCCACTTT. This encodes CASSVQQGINSPLHF.

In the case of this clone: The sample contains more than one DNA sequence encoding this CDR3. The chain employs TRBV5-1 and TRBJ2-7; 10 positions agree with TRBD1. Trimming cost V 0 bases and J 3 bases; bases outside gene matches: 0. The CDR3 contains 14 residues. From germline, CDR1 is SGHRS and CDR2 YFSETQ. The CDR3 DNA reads TGCGCCAGCAGCTTGGGGACAGGGGGCTACGAGCAGTACTTC. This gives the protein CASSLGTGGYEQYF.

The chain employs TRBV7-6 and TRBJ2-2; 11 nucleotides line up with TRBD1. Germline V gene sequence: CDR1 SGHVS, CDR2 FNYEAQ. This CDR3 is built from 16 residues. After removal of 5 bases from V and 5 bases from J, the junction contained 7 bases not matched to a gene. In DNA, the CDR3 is TGTGCCAGCAGCCGGACCGGGACAGGGGGAACCGGGGAGCTGTTTTTT. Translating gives CASSRTGTGGTGELFF.

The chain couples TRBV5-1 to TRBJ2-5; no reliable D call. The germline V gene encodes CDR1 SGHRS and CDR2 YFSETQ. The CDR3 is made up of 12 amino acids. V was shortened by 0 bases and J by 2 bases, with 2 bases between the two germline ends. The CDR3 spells CASSLAQETQYF. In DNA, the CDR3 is TGCGCCAGCAGCTTGGCACAAGAGACCCAGTACTTC.